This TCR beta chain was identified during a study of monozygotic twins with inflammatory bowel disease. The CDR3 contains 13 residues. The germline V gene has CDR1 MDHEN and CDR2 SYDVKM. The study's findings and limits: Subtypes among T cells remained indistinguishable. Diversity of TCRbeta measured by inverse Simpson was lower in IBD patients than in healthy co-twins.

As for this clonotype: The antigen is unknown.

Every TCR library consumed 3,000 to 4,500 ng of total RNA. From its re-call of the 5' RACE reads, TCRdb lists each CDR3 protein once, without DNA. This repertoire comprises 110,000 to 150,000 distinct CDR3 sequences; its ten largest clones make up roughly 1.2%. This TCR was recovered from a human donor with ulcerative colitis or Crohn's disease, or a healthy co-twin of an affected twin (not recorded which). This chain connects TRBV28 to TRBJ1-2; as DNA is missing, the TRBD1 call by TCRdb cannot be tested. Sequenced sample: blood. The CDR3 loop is CASRHRENYGYTF.